This passage covers 10 T cell receptor beta chains from one sample sequenced in a study of blood T cells in healthy people across ages. Primed by a sample-barcoded 5' primer and a J-beta primer mix, a second PCR proceeded for 7 to 11 cycles. TCRdb called the 5' RACE reads again in MiXCR, with one record for every CDR3 protein. The table lists 1.5 million to 2 million distinct CDR3 sequences, 28% of them singletons. Sequencing was carried out using blood. The source of these receptors is a woman in her twenties or thirties in good health.

V and J are TRBV5-1 and TRBJ2-7, with TRBD1 identical over 9 bases. The CDR3 loop spans 14 amino acids. Germline-derived CDR1 and CDR2 are SGHRS and YFSETQ. Trimming took 0 bases from V and 5 from J; bases not matched to a gene: 3. The CDR3 nucleotides read TGCGCCAGCAGCTTGGGGACAGGGGAGAACGAGCAGTACTTC. Translated: CASSLGTGENEQYF.

The rearrangement links TRBV5-1 to TRBJ1-2, with 7 bases fitting TRBD1. CDR1 and CDR2 from the germline V gene are SGHRS and YFSETQ. V gave up 2 bases and J gave up 6 bases; unmatched junction bases: 7. This CDR3 has 14 amino acids. CDR3 in DNA: TGCGCCAGCAGCTTCGCTGGGACAGCAAATGGCTACACCTTC. Protein product: CASSFAGTANGYTF.

This clonotype was found a few times. The chain couples TRBV12-3 or TRBV12-4 to TRBJ2-1, with unresolved D. CDR3 size: 15 residues. V was pared by 6 bases and J by 0 bases, with 12 bases between. The CDR3 region is CASSPREFSYNEQFF. The CDR3 DNA is TGTGCCAGCAGCCCCAGAGAATTCTCCTACAATGAGCAGTTCTTC.

In its sample, this clonotype was seen a few times. The CDR3 region has the DNA TGTGCCAGCAGCTGGACCGCCCGAGGGTATGGCTACACCTTC. As protein: CASSWTARGYGYTF. The chain recombines TRBV5-5 with TRBJ1-2; unclear D gene. The CDR3 length is 14 residues. The V end lost 3 bases, the J end lost 5 bases, and 14 bases lay between the germline ends. The germline V gene encodes CDR1 SGHKS and CDR2 YYEKEE (reference sequence).

This clonotype was observed many times. The chain combines TRBV12-3 or TRBV12-4 with TRBJ2-7; D not certain. The V end lost 2 bases, the J end lost 1 base, and 9 bases lay between the germline ends. The CDR3 runs to 14 residues. This CDR3 reads CASSLTTGSYEQYF. CDR3 DNA: TGTGCCAGCAGTTTAACGACTGGATCCTACGAGCAGTACTTC.

The chain uses TRBV2 and TRBJ2-7; D is uncertain. The CDR3 covers 12 residues. Germline CDR1 is SNHLY and CDR2 is FYNNEI. Deletions cut 7 bases from V and 0 bases from J, with 7 bases between. CDR3 region: CASIESSYEQYF. CDR3 bases: TGTGCCAGCATAGAAAGCTCCTACGAGCAGTACTTC.

This clonotype came up a few times. J is TRBJ2-2 and V is TRBV16; D gene ambiguous. The V end was cut by 4 bases, the J end by 7 bases, with 10 bases between. This CDR3 is built from 13 residues. Germline V gene lookup returns CDR1 KGHSY and CDR2 FQNENV. In nucleotides, the CDR3 is TGTGCCAGCAGCCCGGACCCAGACGGGGAGCTGTTTTTT. Its protein product is CASSPDPDGELFF.

This clonotype has more than one count but fewer than ten. V usage is TRBV28 and J usage is TRBJ2-1; tentative D call: TRBD2 (6 bases). The CDR3 is 15 amino acids. CDR1 is MDHEN and CDR2 is SYDVKM in the germline V gene. V was cut by 4 bases and J by 0 bases, with 10 bases left in between. In nucleotides, the CDR3 is TGTGCCAGCAGTTATGCGGGATTCTCCTACAATGAGCAGTTCTTC. This translates into CASSYAGFSYNEQFF.

The table lists this clonotype with a few counts. CDR3 DNA: TGTGCCAGCAGCCAATCATCCGGGCAGCCCCAGCATTTT. Protein product: CASSQSSGQPQHF. The chain couples TRBV14 to TRBJ1-5; D is unresolved. The germline V and J ends were trimmed by 2 bases and 7 bases, with 9 bases remaining between them. CDR1 is SGHDN and CDR2 is FVKESK in the germline V gene. This CDR3 has 13 residues.

The V call is TRBV14, the J call TRBJ2-5; D not certain. This CDR3 comprises 13 residues. The ends were cut back, 0 bases at V and 10 bases at J, with 12 bases in the middle. Per germline, CDR1 SGHDN and CDR2 FVKESK. The CDR3 loop reads CASSQDRQALQYF. CDR3 DNA: TGTGCCAGCAGCCAAGATCGCCAAGCCCTCCAGTACTTC. Full variable domain (outside the CDR3, taken from reference TRBV14 and TRBJ2-5): EAGVTQFPSHSVIEKGQTVTLRCDPISGHDNLYWYRRVMGKEIKFLLHFVKESKQDESGMPNNRFLAERTGGTYSTLKVQPAELEDSGVYFCASSQDRQALQYFGPGTRLLVL.